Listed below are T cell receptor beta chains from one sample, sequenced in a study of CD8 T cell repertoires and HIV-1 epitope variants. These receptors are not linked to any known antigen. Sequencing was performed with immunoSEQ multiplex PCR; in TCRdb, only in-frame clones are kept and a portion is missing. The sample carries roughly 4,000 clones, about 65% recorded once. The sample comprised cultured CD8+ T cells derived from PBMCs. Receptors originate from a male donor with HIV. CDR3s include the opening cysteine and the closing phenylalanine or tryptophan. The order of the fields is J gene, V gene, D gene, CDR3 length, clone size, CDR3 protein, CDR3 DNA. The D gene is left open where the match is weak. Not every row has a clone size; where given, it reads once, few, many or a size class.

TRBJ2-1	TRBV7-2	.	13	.	CASSAFSSGEQFF	TGTGCCAGCAGCGCCTTCTCTTCCGGTGAGCAGTTCTTC
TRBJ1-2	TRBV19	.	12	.	CASAMEGGSYTF	TGTGCCAGCGCCATGGAGGGAGGTAGCTACACCTTC
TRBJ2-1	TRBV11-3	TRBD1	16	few	CASSFQGGQGVNEQFF	TGTGCCAGCAGCTTCCAGGGAGGACAGGGAGTCAATGAGCAGTTCTTC
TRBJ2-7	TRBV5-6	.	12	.	CASSISRNEQYF	TGTGCCAGCAGCATATCCAGAAACGAGCAGTACTTC
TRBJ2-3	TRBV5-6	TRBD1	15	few	CASSLWDRGTDTQYF	TGTGCCAGCAGCTTGTGGGACAGGGGTACAGATACGCAGTATTTT
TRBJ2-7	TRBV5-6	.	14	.	CASSLAGSAYEQYF	TGTGCCAGCAGCTTGGCCGGCAGCGCCTACGAGCAGTACTTC
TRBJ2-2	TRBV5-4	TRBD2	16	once	CASSRPGLAETGELFF	TGTGCCAGCAGCCGTCCCGGACTAGCGGAAACCGGGGAGCTGTTTTTT
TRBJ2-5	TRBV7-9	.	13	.	CASSLDSQETQYF	TGTGCCAGCAGCCTCGACTCCCAAGAGACCCAGTACTTC
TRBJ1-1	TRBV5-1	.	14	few	CASSLVGRGTEAFF	TGCGCCAGCAGCTTGGTTGGAAGGGGCACTGAAGCTTTCTTT
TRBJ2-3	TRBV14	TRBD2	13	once	CASSLRGADTQYF	TGTGCCAGCAGCCTTCGGGGGGCAGATACGCAGTATTTT
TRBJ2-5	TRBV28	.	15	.	CASSSPDMSQETQYF	TGTGCCAGCAGTTCCCCTGACATGTCCCAAGAGACCCAGTACTTC
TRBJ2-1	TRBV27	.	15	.	CASSSPGFSYNEQFF	TGTGCCAGCAGTTCCCCCGGGTTCTCCTACAATGAGCAGTTCTTC
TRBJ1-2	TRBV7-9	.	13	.	CASSEGGGHGYTF	TGTGCCAGCAGCGAGGGCGGGGGACACGGCTACACCTTC
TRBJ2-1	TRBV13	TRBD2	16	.	CASSQRDGLAGGEQFF	TGTGCCAGCAGCCAGCGGGATGGACTAGCGGGAGGTGAGCAGTTCTTC
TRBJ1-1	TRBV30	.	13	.	CACYPGLNTEAFF	TGTGCCTGCTACCCGGGTTTGAACACTGAAGCTTTCTTT
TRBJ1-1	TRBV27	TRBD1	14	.	CASSLSLRGDEAFF	TGTGCCAGCAGTTTATCGCTCAGGGGGGACGAAGCTTTCTTT
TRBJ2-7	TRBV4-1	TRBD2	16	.	CASSQEGGRAFYEQYF	TGCGCCAGCAGCCAAGAGGGCGGGAGGGCCTTTTACGAGCAGTACTTC
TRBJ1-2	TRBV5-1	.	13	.	CASSSGQNYGYTF	TGCGCCAGCAGCTCCGGACAGAACTATGGCTACACCTTC
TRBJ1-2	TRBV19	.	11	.	CASSQGYGYTF	TGTGCCAGCTCTCAGGGCTATGGCTACACCTTC
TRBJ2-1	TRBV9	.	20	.	CASSVGPRGLTMSSYNEQFF	TGTGCCAGCAGCGTAGGGCCCAGGGGCCTAACAATGAGCTCCTACAATGAGCAGTTCTTC
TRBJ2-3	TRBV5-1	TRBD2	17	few	CASSLEGTSGSTDTQYF	TGCGCCAGCAGCTTGGAGGGGACTAGCGGGAGCACAGATACGCAGTATTTT
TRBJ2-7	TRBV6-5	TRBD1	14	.	CASRQGASSYEQYF	TGTGCCAGCAGACAGGGGGCTTCCTCCTACGAGCAGTACTTC
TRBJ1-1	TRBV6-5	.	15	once	CASSYSAALNTEAFF	TGTGCCAGCAGTTACTCGGCAGCTTTGAACACTGAAGCTTTCTTT
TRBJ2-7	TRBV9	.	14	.	CASSSPSGNPRLLF	TGTGCCAGCAGCAGTCCCTCAGGGAACCCAAGATTGCTCTTC
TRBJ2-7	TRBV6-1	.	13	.	CASSARGTYEQYF	TGTGCCAGCAGTGCAAGGGGGACCTACGAGCAGTACTTC
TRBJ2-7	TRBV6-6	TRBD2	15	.	CASRGLAGGTYEQYF	TGTGCCAGCAGGGGACTAGCGGGGGGGACCTACGAGCAGTACTTC
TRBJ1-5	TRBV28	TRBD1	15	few	CASSLGQGGTQPQHF	TGTGCCAGCAGTTTGGGACAGGGGGGGACTCAGCCCCAGCATTTT
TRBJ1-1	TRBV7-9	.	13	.	CASSLVGTGEAFF	TGTGCCAGCAGCTTAGTAGGTACGGGTGAAGCTTTCTTT
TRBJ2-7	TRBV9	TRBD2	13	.	CASGGTSGTEQYF	TGTGCCAGCGGGGGGACTAGCGGTACCGAGCAGTACTTC